This T cell receptor (beta chain) was documented in a study of T cell changes during pregnancy in multiple sclerosis. The CDR3 sequence is 17 residues long. Germline V gene lookup returns CDR1 MNHEY and CDR2 SMNVEV (reference sequence). Losses at the gene ends were 5 bases for V and 5 bases for J; bases not matched to a gene: 9. Sequencing used immunoSEQ multiplex PCR; TCRdb keeps in-frame clones, though not all of them. The table lists approximately 90,000 clones, 91% of them singletons. The source is a female donor with multiple sclerosis, enrolled in a pregnancy study. Source: peripheral blood, taken before pregnancy. The genes are TRBV27 and TRBJ2-5; 15 nucleotides line up with TRBD2. CDR3 sequence: CASSSWTSGRGVETQYF. The CDR3 DNA is TGTGCCAGCAGTAGCTGGACTAGCGGGAGGGGAGTGGAGACCCAGTACTTC.